Listed below are T cell receptor beta chains from one sample, sequenced in a study of a mutant IDH1 vaccine in newly diagnosed glioma. Profiled with immunoSEQ multiplex PCR; TCRdb holds only in-frame clones, not every one. The sample holds tens of thousands of clones, roughly 80% seen once. Sample: PBMCs, taken from a glioma patient treated with radiotherapy, temozolomide or both. The source is a woman aged 45 to 65 with glioma. CDR3s include the opening cysteine and the closing phenylalanine or tryptophan. The D gene is left open where the match is weak. Size values are once, few and many counts, or a class for expanded clones, and some rows have none.

NA	TRBD2	TRBV5-5	TRBJ2-5	TGTGCCAGCAGCCTCGCGACCGGCGCCGGGACTATCCCAGAGACCCAGTACTTC	CASSLATGAGTIPETQYF
NA	TRBD2	TRBV4-2	TRBJ2-2	TGTGCCAGCAGCCAACCTAGCGGGGGCCCGAACACCGGGGAGCTGTTTTTT	CASSQPSGGPNTGELFF
NA	NA	TRBV19	TRBJ1-1	TGTGCCAGTAGTTTATCGGAGGGTGGAGTAGCTGAAGCTTTCTTT	CASSLSEGGVAEAFF
NA	TRBD1	TRBV7-9	TRBJ1-2	TGTGCCAGCAGCTTGCGGACAGGGGGCGCGGGCTACACCTTC	CASSLRTGGAGYTF
NA	NA	TRBV27	TRBJ2-7	TGTGCCAGCAGTTTATATGGCAGTTACGAGCAGTACTTC	CASSLYGSYEQYF
NA	NA	TRBV5-1	TRBJ2-3	TGCGCCAGCAGTTTGAGGACAAGCACAGATACGCAGTATTTT	CASSLRTSTDTQYF
NA	NA	TRBV10-3	TRBJ1-5	TGTGCCATCAGTGGGACGGGCTTCAATCAGCCCCAGCATTTT	CAISGTGFNQPQHF
NA	TRBD2	TRBV15	TRBJ2-1	TGTGCCACCAGCAGAGGACTAGCGGCTTACAATGAGCAGTTCTTC	CATSRGLAAYNEQFF
few	NA	TRBV27	TRBJ1-2	TGTGCCAGCAGTTTATCGTCAAGGAACTATGGCTACACCTTC	CASSLSSRNYGYTF
NA	NA	TRBV19	TRBJ1-5	TGTGCCAGTAGTAGACAACTCAATCAGCCCCAGCATTTT	CASSRQLNQPQHF
NA	NA	TRBV6-5	TRBJ2-7	TGTGCCAGCAGTCGCGGACAGAGCTCCTACGAGCAGTACTTC	CASSRGQSSYEQYF
NA	NA	TRBV6-4	TRBJ1-6	TGTGCCAGCAGAGGGACTGGGGTGGGTTCACCCCTCCACTTT	CASRGTGVGSPLHF